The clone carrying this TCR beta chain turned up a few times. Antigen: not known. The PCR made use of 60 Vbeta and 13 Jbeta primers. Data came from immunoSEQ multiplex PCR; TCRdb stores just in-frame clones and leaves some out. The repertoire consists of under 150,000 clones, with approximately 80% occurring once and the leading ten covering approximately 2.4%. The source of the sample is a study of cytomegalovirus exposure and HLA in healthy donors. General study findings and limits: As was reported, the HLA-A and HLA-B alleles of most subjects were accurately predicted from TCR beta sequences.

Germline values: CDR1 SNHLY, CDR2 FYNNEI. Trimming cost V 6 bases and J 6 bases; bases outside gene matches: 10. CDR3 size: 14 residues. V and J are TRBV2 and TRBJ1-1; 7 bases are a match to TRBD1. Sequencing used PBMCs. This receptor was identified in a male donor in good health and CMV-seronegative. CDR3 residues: CASSERQGSAEAFF. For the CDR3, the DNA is TGTGCCAGCAGCGAAAGACAGGGTTCCGCTGAAGCTTTCTTT.